The next 13 T cell receptor beta chains were all read from a single sample in a study of T cell repertoires and HLA-DP antigens (dated 2018 in TCRdb). The library was obtained by the immunoSEQ multiplex PCR assay. The clones in this table, taken by TCRdb from immuneACCESS, are in-frame only. Not every clone is retained; where verified, under half of the shortfall comes from an unresolved V gene, and the cause of the rest is unknown. The sample contains more than 90,000 clones, nearly 95% of them found a single time. The ten largest account for about 0.27% of the sample. For these receptors, no antigen is known. Sequencing input: CD4+ T cells from PBMCs. These receptors all stem from a woman between 18 and 30 years old in good health and CMV-seronegative.

The genes are TRBV5-1 and TRBJ1-3; D remains unclear. Germline-derived CDR1 and CDR2 are SGHRS and YFSETQ. The CDR3 is made up of 14 amino acids. V shed 4 bases and J shed 0 bases, with 8 bases lying between them. CDR3 amino acids: CASSPTVSGNTIYF. In DNA, the CDR3 is TGCGCCAGCAGCCCGACGGTCTCTGGAAACACCATATATTTT.

This chain uses TRBV7-6 with TRBJ2-7, with D tentatively TRBD1 or TRBD2 (7 bases each). The germline V and J ends were trimmed by 5 bases and 7 bases, with 12 bases remaining between them. CDR1 SGHVS and CDR2 FNYEAQ come from the germline V gene. The length of the CDR3 is 12 residues. CDR3 in DNA: TGTGCCAGCAGCCGCAGGGGGGGGGAGCAGTACTTC. Translating it yields CASSRRGGEQYF. The full variable domain, its missing parts supplied by reference TRBV7-6 and TRBJ2-7, is GAGVSQSPRYKVTKRGQDVALRCDPISGHVSLYWYRQALGQGPEFLTYFNYEAQQDKSGLPNDRFSAERPEGSISTLTIQRTEQRDSAMYRCASSRRGGEQYFGPGTRLTVT.

The rearrangement uses TRBV27 and TRBJ1-3, with 8 positions matching TRBD1. The CDR3 extends over 18 amino acids. Germline CDR1 MNHEY, CDR2 SMNVEV (reference sequence). J was trimmed by 0 bases and V by 5 bases; bases with no gene match: 12. The CDR3 region has the DNA TGTGCCAGCAGTCCAGGGGGACAGGCGCTAATCTCTGGAAACACCATATATTTT. It yields the protein CASSPGGQALISGNTIYF.

The chain combines TRBV27 with TRBJ2-7; unclear D gene. V lost 8 bases and J 5 bases, leaving 16 bases between the germline ends. CDR1 MNHEY and CDR2 SMNVEV come from the germline V gene (reference sequence). The CDR3 is made up of 13 amino acids. The CDR3 DNA reads TGTGCCAGCGGTAGGGTTCGCGGCCACGAGCAGTACTTC. Its protein product is CASGRVRGHEQYF.

This chain uses TRBV28 with TRBJ2-7; perhaps TRBD1 as D (6 bases). The CDR3 has 16 residues. Trimming took 3 bases from V and 1 from J, leaving 16 bases between them. Germline V gene data show CDR1 as MDHEN and CDR2 as SYDVKM. The chain's CDR3 is CASSFSGQKPSYEQYF. In DNA, the CDR3 is TGTGCCAGCAGTTTCTCCGGACAGAAGCCTTCCTACGAGCAGTACTTC.

This clone was counted a few times. This chain uses TRBV7-9 with TRBJ1-2; D might be TRBD1 (6 bases). The length of the CDR3 is 15 residues. The germline gives CDR1 SEHNR, CDR2 FQNEAQ (reference sequence). V was trimmed by 2 bases and J by 2 bases, leaving 12 bases between them. CDR3 sequence reads: CASSLPLQGNYGYTF. CDR3 coding DNA: TGTGCCAGCAGCTTACCACTCCAGGGGAACTATGGCTACACCTTC. Combining the CDR3 with reference TRBV7-9 and TRBJ1-2 gives the whole variable domain DTGVSQNPRHKITKRGQNVTFRCDPISEHNRLYWYRQTLGQGPEFLTYFQNEAQLEKSRLLSDRFSAERPKGSFSTLEIQRTEQGDSAMYLCASSLPLQGNYGYTFGSGTRLTVV.

The genes are TRBV28 and TRBJ2-7, with 8 nucleotides matching TRBD1. The CDR3 runs to 12 residues. The trim removed 6 bases at V and 6 bases at J, leaving 4 bases unmatched. CDR1 and CDR2 (germline): MDHEN, SYDVKM. CDR3 DNA sequence: TGTGCCAGCAGCCTCAGGGGGCCCGAGCAGTACTTC. Translating gives CASSLRGPEQYF. Variable domain in full (rest from reference TRBV28 and TRBJ2-7): DVKVTQSSRYLVKRTGEKVFLECVQDMDHENMFWYRQDPGLGLRLIYFSYDVKMKEKGDIPEGYSVSREKKERFSLILESASTNQTSMYLCASSLRGPEQYFGPGTRLTVT.

This sequence joins TRBV5-1 and TRBJ1-2, with TRBD1 matching over 8 bases. With 4 bases clipped from V and 9 bases from J, the junction kept 8 bases outside the gene matches. Looked up from germline, CDR1 is SGHRS and CDR2 is YFSETQ. CDR3 length: 13 residues. CDR3 residues: CASSTGQAESYTF. The CDR3 nucleotides read TGCGCCAGCAGCACGGGACAGGCTGAGAGCTACACCTTC.

Only a few counts were recorded for this clone. The V call is TRBV20-1, the J call TRBJ1-1; D gene uncertain. CDR1 is DFQATT and CDR2 is SNEGSKA in the germline V gene (reference sequence). The ends were cut back, 6 bases at V and 0 bases at J, with 5 bases in the middle. The CDR3 is 11 amino acids. In DNA, the CDR3 is TGCAGTGCCCTCCTGAACACTGAAGCTTTCTTT. Translation gives CSALLNTEAFF.

The chain carries TRBV13 and TRBJ2-5, with 8 bases that match TRBD2. Germline values: CDR1 PRHDT, CDR2 FYEKMQ (reference sequence). The CDR3 is 19 residues long. Unmatched junction bases numbered 23, after V lost 6 bases and J lost 5 bases. The chain's CDR3 is CASRPLDRPRTSRWETQYF. The CDR3 DNA follows: TGTGCCAGCAGACCATTGGACCGTCCCCGGACTAGCCGTTGGGAGACCCAGTACTTC.

J is TRBJ2-5 and V is TRBV5-1; tentatively, D is TRBD1 (6 bases). The ends were cut back, 0 bases at V and 5 bases at J, with 11 bases in the middle. CDR1 and CDR2 (germline): SGHRS, YFSETQ. This CDR3 has 14 residues. CDR3 sequence reads: CASSLEQGPETQYF. For the CDR3, the DNA is TGCGCCAGCAGCTTGGAGCAGGGGCCGGAGACCCAGTACTTC.

The chain carries TRBV28 and TRBJ1-2, with 12 bases that match TRBD1. Germline V lookup: CDR1 MDHEN, CDR2 SYDVKM. V trimming: 3 bases; J trimming: 3 bases; junction bases outside the gene matches: 17. The CDR3 loop spans 20 amino acids. As DNA, the CDR3 is TGTGCCAGCAGTTTTCTTTCCCCCGGGACAGGGGGCTTTTGGGACTATGGCTACACCTTC. This gives the protein CASSFLSPGTGGFWDYGYTF.

The chain is built from TRBV7-6 and TRBJ1-5; TRBD1 matches 9 bases. This CDR3 is 16 amino acids long. The germline V gene has CDR1 SGHVS and CDR2 FNYEAQ. The trim removed 1 base at V and 4 bases at J, leaving 5 bases unmatched. The DNA of the CDR3 is TGTGCCAGCAGCTTAGAGGACAGGGGTCGGAATCAGCCCCAGCATTTT. Protein sequence: CASSLEDRGRNQPQHF.